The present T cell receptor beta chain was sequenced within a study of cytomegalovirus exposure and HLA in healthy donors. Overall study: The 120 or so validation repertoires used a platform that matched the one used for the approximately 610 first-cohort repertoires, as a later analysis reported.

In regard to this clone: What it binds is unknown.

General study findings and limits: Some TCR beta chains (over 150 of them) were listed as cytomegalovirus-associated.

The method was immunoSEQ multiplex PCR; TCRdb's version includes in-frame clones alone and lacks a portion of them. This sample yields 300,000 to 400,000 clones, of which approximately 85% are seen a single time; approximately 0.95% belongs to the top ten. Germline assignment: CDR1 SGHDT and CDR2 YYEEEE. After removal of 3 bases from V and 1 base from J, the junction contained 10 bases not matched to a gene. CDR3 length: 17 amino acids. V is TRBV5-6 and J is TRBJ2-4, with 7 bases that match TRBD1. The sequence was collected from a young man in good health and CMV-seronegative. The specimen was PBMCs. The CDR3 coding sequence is TGTGCCAGCAGCTCTTGGATCCGACAGGGCGCCAAAAACATTCAGTACTTC. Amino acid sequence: CASSSWIRQGAKNIQYF.